This passage covers 3 T cell receptor beta chains from one sample sequenced in a study of PD-1 blockade in classical Hodgkin lymphoma. Using immunoSEQ multiplex PCR, the repertoire was profiled, and TCRdb retains in-frame clones only, with some absent. The sample lists over 15,000 clones, 86% occurring once. There was relapse after autologous stem cell transplantation in every patient, and there was variation in brentuximab vedotin exposure. This sample comprised peripheral blood mononuclear cells (PBMCs), obtained before the second cycle of nivolumab. The receptors originated from a human donor with classical Hodgkin lymphoma.

This chain joins TRBV13 and TRBJ1-1; maybe TRBD1 (5 bases). CDR1 is PRHDT and CDR2 is FYEKMQ in the germline V gene (reference sequence). Deletions cut 1 base from V and 0 bases from J, with 9 bases between. The CDR3 sequence is 15 residues long. The CDR3 nucleotides read TGTGCCAGCAGCTTAGAGGGGATCATGAACACTGAAGCTTTCTTT. This codes for CASSLEGIMNTEAFF.

This chain connects TRBV5-1 to TRBJ2-5; a possible D gene is TRBD1 (6 bases). This CDR3 has 14 amino acids. The V gene's germline CDR1 is SGHRS and CDR2 YFSETQ. V lost 2 bases to trimming and J lost 5 bases, with 13 bases between them. Here the CDR3 DNA reads TGCGCCAGCAGCTTCGGTCAGGGGATGGAGACCCAGTACTTC. Translated, it gives CASSFGQGMETQYF.

V gene TRBV7-9 combines with J gene TRBJ2-3; 10 nucleotides agree with TRBD2. Germline V gives CDR1 SEHNR, CDR2 FQNEAQ (reference sequence). This CDR3 is 14 amino acids long. V shed 11 bases and J 7 bases; nucleotides not matched to a gene: 12. The CDR3 loop is CAVTSSGGANTQYF. DNA for the CDR3: TGTGCCGTCACCTCCAGCGGGGGGGCAAATACGCAGTATTTT.